This T cell receptor beta chain came from a study of cytomegalovirus exposure and HLA in healthy donors (TCRdb year 2017). Background on the whole study: An earlier analysis of a few hundred of the donors reported 276 Gb of sequence data and around 110 million unique TCR beta sequences obtained from approximately 180 million T cells. Alongside the repertoire data, information on donor age, sex, ethnicity and CMV serostatus was compiled. Besides the first cohort of around 700 subjects, a separate validation cohort made up of about 120 different subjects was used. About 5 DR-DQ haplotypes were handled as single units for association and clustering, since linkage in the cohort was strong. To predict cytomegalovirus infection status, the study brought together high-throughput TCR immunosequencing, statistical association of individual TCRs with disease status, and machine learning. In the later analysis, no new phenotypic data were used to find candidate immune exposures; instead, reliance was placed on TCR beta sequences and their occurrence across donors. Of the roughly 400 genotyped donors, about 80% fell in the genetic ancestry cluster associated with self-reported Caucasian donors. Every discovery cohort repertoire had been produced on one sequencing platform. HLA typing covered class I and class II loci at four-digit resolution. An earlier analysis of roughly 600 of the donors used high-throughput TCR beta sequencing to judge whether each TCR beta V gene segment behaved as functional or pseudogenic. The aim of the study was to test whether cataloging public T cell receptors could identify signatures of past pathogen exposure. Genome-wide SNP genotypes for about 60% of the roughly 670 donors were used in a later genetic analysis, which treated that subset as a discovery cohort. A later analysis re-analyzed previously published TCR beta repertoires from 666 donors and added high-resolution HLA genotyping to study TCR occurrence patterns. The study used immunosequencing to profile the T cell repertoires of approximately 650 subjects and linked those repertoires to cytomegalovirus serostatus. Across 300 to 400 genotyped donors of the cohort, an average of about 240,000 unique TCR beta nucleotide sequences per donor were sequenced, and around 19% of those sequences were non-productive. The number of typed donors differed by locus: about 629-640 for A, B, C, DRB1 and DQB1; 500 to 550 for DQA1; 606 for DPA1; and 400 to 480 for DPB1. An early release that covered about 600 HLA-typed donors contained approximately 320 gigabases of sequencing data and approximately 85 million unique TCR sequences. What the research found in general, with its limitations: This cohort had only TCR beta chains sequenced, and the lack of alpha or paired-chain data limited which features could be detected. Most CMV-associated TCR beta chains appeared to be HLA-restricted in a later analysis, and the HLA associations seemed to be driven largely by CMV exposure. A few of the identified cytomegalovirus-associated TCR beta chains were confirmed in vitro to be specific for cytomegalovirus antigens. Because counts were too low, some 17 rarely observed V segments, including chromosome 9 orphons, were left out of the earlier analysis of approximately 500 of the donors. A later genetic analysis associated a missense DCLRE1C variant with V-gene and J-gene trimming of TCR beta chains, and an independent cohort replicated the association. The authors suggested that the approach could potentially be generalized to other disease states and immunological phenotypes. Because the 87-base-pair reads could not distinguish some IMGT-functional V segments, including TRBV6-2 and TRBV6-3, those segments were excluded. Across donors, most TCR sequences were observed very rarely, whereas some public TCRs were present in many individuals. Linkage disequilibrium might explain the correlated functional status among segregating V segments, but an unknown experimental factor could not be ruled out. A cluster of highly shared sequence variants was judged likely to represent a technical artifact of the sequencing pipeline. The study gave a list of around 170 TCR beta chains associated with cytomegalovirus. The classifier was reported to diagnose cytomegalovirus status with high specificity and sensitivity in both the original cohort and the validation cohort. HLA typing was unavailable for some donors at each locus, so association tests used only the typed subset. According to a later genetic analysis, donors in an Asian-associated ancestry cluster had fewer N-insertions in productive TCRs than the roughly 670-donor mean. In an earlier analysis of around 500 of the donors, most TCR beta V segments appeared in productive rearrangements about 90% or about 30% of the time, broadly matching IMGT annotations. A further reported finding was that TCR beta sequences accurately predicted the HLA-A and HLA-B alleles for most subjects in the first cohort. The only immune exposure information available for the cohort was CMV serostatus. Several of the top co-occurrence clusters appeared to be linked to parvovirus B19, influenza, CMV and Epstein-Barr virus, according to a later analysis. According to a later analysis, TCR association rates differed among HLA loci, with DRB1 alleles showing the most associated TCRs and HLA-C alleles showing the fewest. Specific HLA alleles were associated with 15,000 to 20,000 TCR beta sequences at a false discovery rate of 0.05 in a later analysis. Sequencing depth was assumed to be roughly uniform across donors in the presence/absence analyses, though that assumption may not hold. A later analysis found that HLA-associated TCR beta chains were more clonally expanded and had lower generation probabilities than equally common non-associated chains. Assigning TCR associations to individual alleles was difficult when HLA alleles, especially DR and DQ, strongly co-occurred.

To prepare the library, the immunoSEQ multiplex PCR assay was applied. The multiplex PCR relied on a mix of 60 forward primers for TCR Vbeta segments and 13 reverse primers for TCR Jbeta segments. The CDR3 region of rearranged TCR beta genes was amplified from genomic DNA with a multiplex PCR assay. The amplified TCR beta libraries were sequenced on the Illumina HiSeq System as 87-base-pair reads. Processing in the source paper ran as follows. A later analysis tallied 75 million to 95 million unique TCR beta chains across the 666 repertoires, and approximately 9.9 million of those chains were shared by two or more donors. Raw reads were error-corrected and collapsed into unique sequences with a nearest-neighbor algorithm that merged closely related sequences to remove PCR and sequencing errors. To assign V, D and J gene segments, CDR3 sequences were aligned to IMGT reference sequences. For a sequence to be retained, a match of at least six nucleotides to both a V gene segment and a J gene segment was required. Rearrangements were classified as productive when the CDR3 lacked stop codons and remained in frame with V and J, and all other rearrangements were classified as non-productive. Following IMGT convention, CDR3 was defined as the stretch from the second conserved V-encoded cysteine up to the conserved J-encoded phenylalanine. The earlier analysis of about 620 of the donors excluded sequences that lacked an unambiguous match to a single V gene segment. An earlier analysis of about 600 of the donors called V segments functional above 56.7% productive rearrangements and segregating when the between-donor standard deviation exceeded 5%. A statistical classification framework was built to diagnose cytomegalovirus status from the catalog of TCR beta chain sequences. V and J gene assignment, in a later analysis, came from comparing TCR nucleotide sequences with IMGT/GENE-DB human TR gene sequences. Using the TCRdist pipeline, a later analysis assigned CDR3 sequences along with most-parsimonious VDJ recombination scenarios. A later analysis defined each TCR beta chain by its CDR3 amino acid sequence plus V-gene family, and excluded reads lacking a unique V-gene family. To address suspected cross-contamination and a sequencing artifact, a later analysis removed a few hundred highly shared, low-generation-probability nucleotide sequences. A later analysis calculated a clonal expansion index for each public chain from normalized within-repertoire ranks of inferred template counts. In a later analysis, generation probabilities were computed with a VDJ recombination model fitted to out-of-frame rearrangements, and the resulting probabilities were checked against IGoR. In a later analysis, TCR-TCR, TCR-HLA and TCR-CMV co-occurrence was scored with hypergeometric tests, and a repertoire-size bias correction was applied to TCR pairs. False discovery rates were estimated in a later analysis by permuting HLA or CMV assignments 20 times. In a later analysis, co-occurring TCRs were grouped using DBSCAN, with TCRdist sequence similarity added in when clustering inside HLA-allele-positive subsets. Co-occurrence clustering excluded repertoires with fewer than 30,000 or more than 120,000 public chains, plus five with anomalous nucleotide sharing. Sourced from immuneACCESS, this table was stored by TCRdb with only in-frame sequences that have V and J called. A share of the clones is absent; for the studies checked, an unresolved V gene accounts for under half, and the remainder has no known explanation. V and J calls and clone size are copied from that table; D and trimming were computed from the DNA. The sample's table lists a count of 180,000 or so clones. The ten largest clones add up to 0.7% to 0.8% of the sample.

As regards this clone: Its specific antigen is unknown.

The germline V gene (reference sequence) supplies CDR1 GTSNPN and CDR2 SVGIG. The CDR3 goes from the cysteine to the phenylalanine over 13 residues. Of all the DNA, just the CDR3 is kept, 39 bases in frame from base 1. Cut back by 6 bases and 4 bases, the V and J ends lie 12 bases apart. The cohort comprised 550 to 700 healthy bone marrow donors. Cohort members were all nominally healthy when sampled, although unrecorded immune exposures were likely present. The donor tested CMV seronegative, placing the donor among the approximately 400 seronegative members of the cohort. A peripheral blood sample was provided by each donor, and peripheral blood mononuclear cells were used for TCR beta sequencing. Genomic DNA extraction from the blood cell samples was performed with the Qiagen DNeasy Blood Extraction Kit.

The sample was PBMCs. The sequence was obtained from a boy aged 5-17 years in good health and CMV-seronegative. This chain is built from TRBV30 and TRBJ1-4; TRBD1 is a possible D gene, resting on 6 matching bases. Read as DNA, the sequence is TGTGCCTGTAGGGGGGGCATTAATGAAAAACTGTTTTTT. Translated, this gives CACRGGINEKLFF. The full variable domain, completed from the reference TRBV30 and TRBJ1-4 proteins outside the CDR3, reads SQTIHQWPATLVQPVGSPLSLECTVEGTSNPNLYWYRQAAGRGLQLLFYSVGIGQISSEVPQNLSASRPQDRQFILSSKKLLLSDSGFYLCACRGGINEKLFFGSGTQLSVL.